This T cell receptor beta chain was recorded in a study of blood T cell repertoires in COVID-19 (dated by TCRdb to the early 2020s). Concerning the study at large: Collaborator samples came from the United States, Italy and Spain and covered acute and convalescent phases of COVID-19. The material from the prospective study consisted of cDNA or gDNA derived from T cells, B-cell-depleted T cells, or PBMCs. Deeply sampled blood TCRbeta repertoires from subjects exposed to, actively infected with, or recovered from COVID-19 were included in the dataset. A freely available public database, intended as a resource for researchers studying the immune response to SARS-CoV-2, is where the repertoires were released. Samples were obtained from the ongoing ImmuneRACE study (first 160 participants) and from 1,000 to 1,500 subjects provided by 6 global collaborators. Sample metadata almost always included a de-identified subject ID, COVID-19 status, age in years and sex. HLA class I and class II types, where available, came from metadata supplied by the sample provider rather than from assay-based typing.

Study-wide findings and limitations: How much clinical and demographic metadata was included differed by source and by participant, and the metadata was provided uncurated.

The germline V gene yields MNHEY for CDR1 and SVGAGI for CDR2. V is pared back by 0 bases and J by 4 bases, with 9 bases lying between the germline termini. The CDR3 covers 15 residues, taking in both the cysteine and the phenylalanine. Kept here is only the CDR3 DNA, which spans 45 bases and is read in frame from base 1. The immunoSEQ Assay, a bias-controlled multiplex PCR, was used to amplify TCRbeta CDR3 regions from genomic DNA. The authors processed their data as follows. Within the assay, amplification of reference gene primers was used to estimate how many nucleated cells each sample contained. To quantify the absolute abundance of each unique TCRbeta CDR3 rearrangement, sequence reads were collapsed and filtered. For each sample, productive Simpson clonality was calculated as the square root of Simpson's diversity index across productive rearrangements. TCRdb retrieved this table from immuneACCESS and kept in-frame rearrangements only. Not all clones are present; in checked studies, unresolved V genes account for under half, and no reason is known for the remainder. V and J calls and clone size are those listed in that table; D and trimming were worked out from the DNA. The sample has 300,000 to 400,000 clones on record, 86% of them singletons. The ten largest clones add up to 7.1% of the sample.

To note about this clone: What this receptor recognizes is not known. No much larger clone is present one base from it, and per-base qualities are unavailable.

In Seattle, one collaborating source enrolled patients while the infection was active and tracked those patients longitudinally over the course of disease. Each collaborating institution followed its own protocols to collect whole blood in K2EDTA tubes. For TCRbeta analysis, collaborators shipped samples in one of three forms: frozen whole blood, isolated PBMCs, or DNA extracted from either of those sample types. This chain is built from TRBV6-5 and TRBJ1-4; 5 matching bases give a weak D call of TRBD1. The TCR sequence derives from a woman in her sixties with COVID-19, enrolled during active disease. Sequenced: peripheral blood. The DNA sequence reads TGTGCCAGCAGTTACTCGGGGGGGAGTAATGAAAAACTGTTTTTT. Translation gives CASSYSGGSNEKLFF.